This paragraph covers one T cell receptor beta chain sequence. Which antigen it targets is not known. Base quality data are lacking; no much larger clone is found one base away. Libraries were built with PCR. Sequencing was carried out with an Illumina HiSeq 4000. High-throughput sequencing was used to profile the TCR beta-chain CDR3 region of each patient. In the paper's pipeline: The researchers built a classifier to tell apart papillary thyroid cancer patients with distant metastasis, based on CDR3 differences among clinicopathological groups. The Shannon index was used to assess repertoire diversity, and the Morisita-Horn index was used to assess tumor-blood repertoire similarity. In TCRdb, the public reads were trimmed at Q25 with fastp and aligned with MiXCR, with productive beta chains retained. The V and J calls were determined by TCRdb, not by the authors. In all, the sample holds about 16,000 clones, and roughly 29% of those were seen once. Jointly, the top ten make up around an eighth of the sample.

No treatment had been received by any patient before thyroid surgery. Using T-cell receptor beta sequencing, the researchers looked back retrospectively at clinical samples from patients, gathered between about 2011 and 2019. The entry originates in a study of metastatic and nonmetastatic thyroid tumors (dated by TCRdb to between 2020 and 2021). Regarding the study in general: For patients with malignant and with benign thyroid disease, the researchers compared repertoires between peripheral blood samples and tumor or nodule tissue samples. Here is what the overall study found, with its caveats: In both blood and tumor samples, malignant tumors were reported to have significantly higher TCR beta diversity than benign nodules.

The sequence came from a male donor with papillary thyroid cancer or a benign thyroid nodule (not recorded which). Some clones in this sample may be carry-over from other donors' samples. Sequencing input: tumor tissue.

The CDR3 protein is CSAPSTSGSPDEQYF. DNA sequence: TGCAGTGCCCCGTCGACTAGCGGGAGTCCGGACGAGCAGTACTTC. The rearranged chain carries TRBV20-1 and TRBJ2-7; 12 bases in the junction line up with TRBD2. In the germline V gene (reference sequence), CDR1 corresponds to DFQATT and CDR2 to SNEGSKA. The CDR3 runs 15 amino acids, cysteine and phenylalanine included. The CDR3 DNA has 45 bases and is translated from base 1. At the junction V is shortened by 6 bases and J by 5 bases; bases outside the gene matches: 11.